This T cell receptor beta chain was identified during a study of cytomegalovirus exposure and HLA in healthy donors. The junction had 9 bases not matched to a gene; V was cut back by 1 base and J by 4 bases. The CDR3 is 16 amino acids. The germline CDR1 and CDR2 sequences are KGHSH and LQKENI. PCR amplification relied on 60 Vbeta primers (plus 13 Jbeta primers). Sequenced by immunoSEQ multiplex PCR; TCRdb stores in-frame clones only, minus some. The sample carries 150,000 to 200,000 clones, over 75% recorded once. The chain has TRBV18 and TRBJ1-2, with 7 bases lining up with TRBD1. The sample was PBMCs. The sequence was obtained from a man aged 50 to 60 in good health and CMV-seropositive. CDR3 protein: CASSPQGTGALYGYTF. CDR3 bases: TGTGCCAGCTCACCACAGGGTACAGGGGCCCTCTATGGCTACACCTTC.